This T cell receptor (beta chain) was identified in a study of blood T cell repertoires in COVID-19. Looking at the study overall: The origin of the acute and convalescent COVID-19 samples was the United States, Italy and Spain.

Donors in Cohort 3 counted as recovered after two negative PCRs, clearance, or symptom resolution. Methods used by the authors: From reference gene primer amplification, estimates of nucleated cell counts were derived. TCRdb's table, derived via immunoSEQ multiplex PCR, lists solely in-frame clones and lacks some. V, J and clone size are taken as reported in that table, and D and trimming were inferred from the DNA itself. The table records about 130,000 clones, around 86% of them present only once. Germline trimming cut 1 base from V and 5 bases from J; bases unmatched to any gene: 5. Germline CDR1 LGHDT, CDR2 YNNKEL (reference sequence). The CDR3 has 15 residues.

This receptor was identified in a man aged 30 to 39 who had recovered from COVID-19. Sequencing was carried out using PBMCs or T cells enriched from blood (not recorded which). The chain has TRBV3-1 (or the pseudogene TRBV3-2) and TRBJ1-1; TRBD1 matches at 9 bases. The CDR3 is CASSQADRGDTEAFF. CDR3 coding DNA: TGTGCCAGCAGCCAAGCGGACAGGGGAGATACTGAAGCTTTCTTT.